This T cell receptor (beta chain) was captured by sequencing in a study of blood T cell repertoires in COVID-19. Study-wide context: Some COVID-19 samples were acute and others convalescent; all came from the United States, Italy and Spain. T cells, B-cell-depleted T cells, or PBMCs provided the cDNA or gDNA that served as material.

Original processing methods: Estimation of nucleated cell counts relied on the amplification of reference gene primers. Clones were sequenced by immunoSEQ multiplex PCR, and TCRdb holds only the in-frame ones, with some missing. V, J and clone size derive from that table, while D and trimming were established from the DNA sequence. The table has tens of thousands of clones, approximately 88% seen once; the top ten hold over 35%. This clone was counted a single time. Unmatched junction bases numbered 6, after V lost 4 bases and J lost 1 base. The V gene's germline CDR1 is MNHEY and CDR2 SVGAGI. The CDR3 is made up of 16 amino acids.

Sequences were obtained from peripheral blood. The gene calls are TRBV6-5 and TRBJ2-4; TRBD2 agrees at 8 bases. The TCR sequence derives from a human donor in a cohort sampled during active COVID-19. CDR3 sequence: CASSSGGKAAKNIQYF. The DNA of the CDR3 is TGTGCCAGCAGTTCGGGGGGGAAGGCCGCCAAAAACATTCAGTACTTC.